These 27 T cell receptor beta chains were all obtained from the same sample, sequenced in a study of T-cell reconstitution after alpha-beta-depleted transplantation in children. During its preparation, the TCRbeta library received unique molecular identifiers. TCRdb passed the PCR reads through MiXCR, listing each CDR3 protein once. The data hold some 520,000 distinct CDR3 sequences, with about 33% observed a single time. The source material was PBMCs from the stem cell graft donor, sampled from the stem cell graft. The receptor set was obtained from a human donor who donated a stem cell graft to a child with aplastic anemia.

The V gene is TRBV14, the J gene TRBJ2-1; 13 bases are a match to TRBD2. Germline CDR1 is SGHDN and CDR2 is FVKESK. This CDR3 has 17 residues. The V and J ends lost 3 bases and 7 bases, in that order; junction bases with no gene match: 9. The CDR3 bases are TGTGCCAGCAGCCATGAAGGACTAGCGGGAGTAGGGAATGAGCAGTTCTTC. Residues: CASSHEGLAGVGNEQFF.

The V gene is TRBV28, the J gene TRBJ1-5; tentative D call: TRBD1 (5 bases). The length of the CDR3 is 15 residues. The V and J ends lost 6 bases and 7 bases respectively, with 19 bases between them. The germline V gene encodes CDR1 MDHEN and CDR2 SYDVKM. The CDR3 nucleotides are TGTGCCAGCAGCCAAGCTTGGGGCAAAAAACAGCCCCAGCATTTT. The encoded protein is CASSQAWGKKQPQHF. Full variable domain (outside the CDR3, taken from reference TRBV28 and TRBJ1-5): DVKVTQSSRYLVKRTGEKVFLECVQDMDHENMFWYRQDPGLGLRLIYFSYDVKMKEKGDIPEGYSVSREKKERFSLILESASTNQTSMYLCASSQAWGKKQPQHFGDGTRLSIL.

The gene calls are TRBV6-5 and TRBJ1-5; D remains ambiguous. From germline, CDR1 is MNHEY and CDR2 SVGAGI. The CDR3 is 16 residues long. V shed 4 bases and J shed 0 bases, with 13 bases lying between them. The DNA of the CDR3 is TGTGCCAGCAGTTTCTCTGGATCAGGTAGCAATCAGCCCCAGCATTTT. Protein sequence: CASSFSGSGSNQPQHF.

This clonotype was seen only a few times. The V gene is TRBV6-1, the J gene TRBJ1-1; D unclear. The CDR3 covers 11 residues. Germline V lookup: CDR1 MNHNS, CDR2 SASEGT. V lost 7 bases, J lost 5 bases, and 8 bases lay in between. The DNA for the CDR3 is TGTGCCAGCACCGAAGGGACTGAAGCTTTCTTT. Its translation: CASTEGTEAFF.

In its sample, this clonotype was seen a few times. The V call is TRBV11-2, the J call TRBJ2-2; 7 nucleotides line up with TRBD2. With V trimmed by 0 bases and J by 2 bases, 6 bases remained unmatched. CDR1 is SGHAT, CDR2 FQNNGV, per germline. This CDR3 spans 17 amino acids. The DNA of the CDR3 is TGTGCCAGCAGCTTAGATCGCCAGCGGGGTAACACCGGGGAGCTGTTTTTT. It yields the protein CASSLDRQRGNTGELFF.

In its sample, this clonotype was seen a few times. The rearrangement uses TRBV19 and TRBJ1-3; D is unresolved. This CDR3 is 14 amino acids long. Germline loops: CDR1 LNHDA, CDR2 SQIVND (reference sequence). The V end was cut by 6 bases, the J end by 0 bases, with 9 bases between. The CDR3 sequence is CASRRSNSGNTIYF. CDR3 sequence (DNA): TGTGCCAGTAGACGCAGCAACTCTGGAAACACCATATATTTT.

The chain carries TRBV6-5 and TRBJ2-1; TRBD1 or TRBD2 may be the D gene (5 bases each). The CDR3 extends over 15 amino acids. V dropped 0 bases and J dropped 5 bases, with 11 bases sitting between them. In germline, CDR1 is MNHEY, CDR2 SVGAGI. The CDR3: CASSYSTGTHNEQFF. As DNA, the CDR3 is TGTGCCAGCAGTTACTCTACCGGGACGCACAATGAGCAGTTCTTC.

The CDR3 sequence is CSVGGQAYGYTF. The CDR3, as DNA: TGCAGCGTTGGTGGACAGGCTTATGGCTACACCTTC. The chain is built from TRBV29-1 and TRBJ1-2; 7 positions agree with TRBD1. With V trimmed by 4 bases and J by 5 bases, 4 bases remained unmatched. The CDR3 loop spans 12 amino acids. CDR1 is SQVTM and CDR2 is ANQGSEA in the germline V gene.

This clonotype was observed a single time. CDR3 sequence (DNA): TGTGCCAGCAGCTTCATGTGGGGGCGCGGTTCTAACTATGGCTACACCTTC. This encodes CASSFMWGRGSNYGYTF. The chain has TRBV7-2 and TRBJ1-2, with a weak D call TRBD1 (6 bases). Germline V gives CDR1 SGHTA, CDR2 FQGNSA. The length of the CDR3 is 17 residues. The V end was cut by 3 bases, the J end by 0 bases, with 17 bases between.

This chain uses TRBV5-4 with TRBJ2-1, with a weak D call TRBD2 (5 bases). The CDR3 loop spans 17 amino acids. The germline gives CDR1 SGHNT, CDR2 YYREEE (reference sequence). V lost 2 bases and J 0 bases, leaving 15 bases between the germline ends. The CDR3, as DNA: TGTGCCAGCAGCTTAGCCGAGGGCCGGAGCTCCTACAATGAGCAGTTCTTC. This gives the protein CASSLAEGRSSYNEQFF.

This clonotype has just one count. The chain uses TRBV5-1 and TRBJ2-3; D remains ambiguous. Germline V gene sequence: CDR1 SGHRS, CDR2 YFSETQ. This CDR3 region has 15 residues. V lost 0 bases to trimming and J lost 2 bases, with 10 bases between them. The CDR3 loop reads CASSLARRITDTQYF. DNA for the CDR3: TGCGCCAGCAGCTTGGCCAGGCGGATCACAGATACGCAGTATTTT.

The V gene is TRBV7-2, the J gene TRBJ2-1, with 7 bases fitting TRBD2. With 5 bases clipped from V and 9 bases from J, the junction kept 10 bases outside the gene matches. The CDR3 runs to 14 residues. From germline, CDR1 is SGHTA and CDR2 FQGNSA. The CDR3 DNA reads as TGTGCCAGCAGCCCACGACTAGCTCTGAGTGAGCAGTTCTTC. It encodes CASSPRLALSEQFF.

This clonotype was seen more than once but under ten times. The chain combines TRBV7-9 with TRBJ2-2; 8 nucleotides align to TRBD1. The CDR3 is 15 amino acids. J lost 4 bases, V lost 5 bases, and 6 bases had no gene match. The germline gives CDR1 SEHNR, CDR2 FQNEAQ (reference sequence). The DNA for the CDR3 is TGTGCCAGCAGCCCCGCGGGACAGGCCACCGGGGAGCTGTTTTTT. Translation: CASSPAGQATGELFF.

The gene calls are TRBV3-1 and TRBJ2-1; tentative D call: TRBD2 (5 bases). V lost 1 base to trimming and J lost 3 bases, with 10 bases between them. The CDR3 runs 15 residues. The germline V gene has CDR1 LGHDT and CDR2 YNNKEL (reference sequence). The CDR3 nucleotides read TGTGCCAGCAGCCAAGGCGGGCGGAACTACAATGAGCAGTTCTTC. Translated: CASSQGGRNYNEQFF.

The chain couples TRBV12-3 or TRBV12-4 to TRBJ2-3; TRBD2 agrees at 7 bases. The CDR3 contains 16 residues. The trim removed 2 bases at V and 2 bases at J, leaving 7 bases unmatched. CDR3 in DNA: TGTGCCAGCAGTTTATGGCTAGCGGATAACACAGATACGCAGTATTTT. The encoded protein is CASSLWLADNTDTQYF.

This clonotype was recorded many times. The chain recombines TRBV9 with TRBJ1-5; 10 nucleotides line up with TRBD1. V trimming: 4 bases; J trimming: 5 bases; junction bases outside the gene matches: 6. This CDR3 has 15 residues. Germline values: CDR1 SGDLS, CDR2 YYNGEE. In DNA form, the CDR3 reads TGTGCCAGCAGCCCGTCGACAGGGGGCCATCAGCCCCAGCATTTT. Its translation is CASSPSTGGHQPQHF.

This clonotype was detected ten times or more. The V and J genes are TRBV15 and TRBJ2-4, with unresolved D. This CDR3 has 12 residues. The V gene lost 6 bases and the J gene lost 9 bases, with 12 bases spanning the gap. The V gene's germline CDR1 is LNHNV and CDR2 YYDKDF (reference sequence). In nucleotides, the CDR3 is TGTGCCACCAGAAGTCCGTTAGCCATTCAGTACTTC. It specifies CATRSPLAIQYF.

There are a few counts of this clonotype. CDR3 residues: CSVAGVVGYTF. The CDR3 nucleotides read TGCAGCGTTGCTGGGGTAGTCGGCTACACCTTC. The chain joins TRBV29-1 to TRBJ1-2; no clear D gene. The V gene lost 4 bases and the J gene lost 8 bases, with 11 bases spanning the gap. The CDR3 is made up of 11 amino acids. Germline assignment: CDR1 SQVTM and CDR2 ANQGSEA.

This clonotype was seen a handful of times. The genes are TRBV4-3 and TRBJ1-1; D gene unclear. With 0 bases removed from V and 4 bases from J, the gap between germline ends came to 12 bases. The CDR3 sequence is 15 residues long. Germline-derived CDR1 and CDR2 are LGHNA and YSLEER. The CDR3 region is CASSQDHASATEAFF. CDR3 coding DNA: TGCGCCAGCAGCCAAGACCACGCATCGGCCACTGAAGCTTTCTTT.

This clonotype turned up a few times. The V and J genes are TRBV5-5 and TRBJ2-1, with TRBD2 matching over 8 bases. The CDR3 sequence is 16 residues long. Germline V lookup: CDR1 SGHKS, CDR2 YYEKEE (reference sequence). Germline trimming cut 0 bases from V and 3 bases from J; bases unmatched to any gene: 5. Here the CDR3 DNA reads TGTGCCAGCAGCTTGGTGCCGGGAGGGTTCTACAATGAGCAGTTCTTC. It encodes CASSLVPGGFYNEQFF.

The rearrangement links TRBV3-1 to TRBJ2-7; D uncertain. This CDR3 contains 15 residues. In germline, CDR1 is LGHDT, CDR2 YNNKEL (reference sequence). The V end lost 0 bases, the J end lost 2 bases, and 11 bases lay between the germline ends. Here the CDR3 reads CASSQETVPPYEQYF. The CDR3 nucleotides read TGTGCCAGCAGCCAAGAAACGGTTCCCCCCTACGAGCAGTACTTC.

The chain joins TRBV20-1 to TRBJ1-2, with D hard to call. V was shortened by 3 bases and J by 5 bases, with 13 bases between the two germline ends. Germline CDR1 is DFQATT and CDR2 is SNEGSKA (reference sequence). The CDR3 covers 13 residues. The CDR3 loop is CSASTLGVYGYTF. The CDR3 DNA reads as TGCAGTGCTAGTACCCTAGGAGTTTATGGCTACACCTTC.

This clonotype was counted between two and nine times. The chain carries TRBV7-2 and TRBJ2-1, with 10 bases aligning to TRBD2. Germline V gene data show CDR1 as SGHTA and CDR2 as FQGNSA. Germline trimming cut 5 bases from V and 4 bases from J; bases unmatched to any gene: 8. This CDR3 contains 16 residues. CDR3 loop: CASSPTSSGRYNEQFF. DNA for the CDR3: TGTGCCAGCAGCCCCACCTCTAGCGGGAGATACAATGAGCAGTTCTTC.

The chain carries TRBV5-6 and TRBJ2-5; TRBD2 matches at 7 bases. Trimming at V came to 4 bases and at J to 1 base, leaving 10 bases not matched to a gene. The CDR3 is 16 residues long. CDR1 is SGHDT, CDR2 YYEEEE, per germline. CDR3 coding DNA: TGTGCCAGCAGCCACTCCTCAAGACTAGCCCAAGAGACCCAGTACTTC. Translated, it gives CASSHSSRLAQETQYF.

In DNA form, the CDR3 reads TGTGCCAGCAGTTACCGGAGTTTGGGACCGGGGACTGAAGCTTTCTTT. Its protein product is CASSYRSLGPGTEAFF. This chain connects TRBV6-5 to TRBJ1-1; D might be TRBD1 (5 bases). The length of the CDR3 is 16 residues. V was pared by 2 bases and J by 5 bases, with 18 bases between. Germline lookup yields CDR1 MNHEY and CDR2 SVGAGI.

This clonotype was picked up a small number of times. In nucleotides, the CDR3 is TGTGCCAGCAGCTCTGCGACAGGGATGGATACTGAAGCTTTCTTT. As protein: CASSSATGMDTEAFF. The chain is built from TRBV7-2 and TRBJ1-1; 7 bases align to TRBD1. Germline CDR1 and CDR2: SGHTA and FQGNSA. Germline trimming cut 4 bases from V and 5 bases from J; bases unmatched to any gene: 10. The CDR3 sequence is 15 residues long.

This clonotype was picked up a small number of times. V and J are TRBV7-9 and TRBJ2-3; 13 bases match TRBD2. This CDR3 has 17 residues. J gave up 0 bases and V 5 bases, and 5 bases lay outside the gene matches. Per the germline V gene, CDR1 is SEHNR and CDR2 is FQNEAQ (reference sequence). This CDR3 is CASSLGLAGTSTDTQYF. Written as DNA, the CDR3 is TGTGCCAGCAGCCTGGGACTAGCGGGAACTAGCACAGATACGCAGTATTTT.